This T cell receptor (beta chain) was captured in a study of T cell repertoires in cytomegalovirus infection. About the study: CMV infection and matching HLA type were both indicated by public TCR beta signatures.

From germline, CDR1 is LNHNV and CDR2 YYDKDF (reference sequence). CDR3 length: 17 amino acids. V dropped 3 bases and J dropped 3; count of bases not matched to a gene: 8. TCRdb used MiXCR to reprocess the reads, holding one entry per CDR3 protein. The data hold about 490,000 distinct CDR3 sequences, with approximately 15% observed a single time. Study-level findings and limits: There were HLA-C-restricted CMV-specific TCR beta clonotypes dominating the ex vivo response.

This clonotype was observed at least ten times. Its antigen is unknown. This clonotype was obtained from a human donor in good health (CMV status not recorded). Some clones in this sample may be carry-over from other donors' samples. The chain links TRBV15 to TRBJ2-5, with TRBD1 matching 12 bases. Sequences were obtained from CD8+ T cells from PBMCs. This CDR3 reads CATSSEYGTGGEETQYF. CDR3 nucleotide sequence: TGTGCCACCAGCAGTGAATACGGGACAGGGGGCGAAGAGACCCAGTACTTC.